Included here is one T cell receptor (beta chain) sequence, with context. The length of the CDR3 is 14 residues. The germline gives CDR1 MNHNS, CDR2 SASEGT. Trimming cost V 7 bases and J 3 bases; bases outside gene matches: 4. The record originates from a study of cytomegalovirus exposure and HLA in healthy donors. Sequencing was performed with immunoSEQ multiplex PCR; in TCRdb, only in-frame clones are kept and a portion is missing. The table lists more than 200,000 clones, about 92% of them singletons. The origin of this receptor is a woman aged 30 to 39 in good health and CMV-seronegative. The V call is TRBV6-1, the J call TRBJ1-5; 9 bases map to TRBD1. Sequencing was carried out using PBMCs. The DNA for the CDR3 is TGTGCCAGCATCACAGGGGGCCTCAATCAGCCCCAGCATTTT. It encodes CASITGGLNQPQHF.